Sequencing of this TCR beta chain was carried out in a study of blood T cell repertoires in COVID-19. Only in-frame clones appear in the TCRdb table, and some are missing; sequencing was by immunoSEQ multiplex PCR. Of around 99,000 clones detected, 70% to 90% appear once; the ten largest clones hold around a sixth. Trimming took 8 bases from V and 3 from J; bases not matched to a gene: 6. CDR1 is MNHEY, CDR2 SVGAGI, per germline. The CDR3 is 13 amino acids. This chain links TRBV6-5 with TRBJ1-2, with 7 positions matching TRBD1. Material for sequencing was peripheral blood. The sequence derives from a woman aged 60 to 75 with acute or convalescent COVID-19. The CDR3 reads CASRTGVDYGYTF. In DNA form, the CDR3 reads TGTGCCAGCCGTACAGGGGTTGACTATGGCTACACCTTC.